These T cell receptor beta chains were read from a single sample in a study of T cells in Graves' hyperthyroidism and ophthalmopathy. Using its own MiXCR run on the multiplex PCR reads, TCRdb lists one record per CDR3 protein. The data hold approximately 640,000 distinct CDR3 sequences, with roughly 17% observed a single time. Sequencing used blood. These receptors were obtained from a woman aged 25 to 39 with Graves' hyperthyroidism. Each CDR3 is given with its conserved first and last residue. D genes are given only for firm matches. A clone size is listed for some rows: how often the clone was seen (once, few, many), or a class if it is expanded.

abundance: many; d_gene: .; v_gene: TRBV4-1; j_gene: TRBJ1-1; CDR3nt: TGCGCCAGCAGCACTTGGACCGTCACTGAAGCTTTCTTT; CDR3aa: CASSTWTVTEAFF
abundance: many; d_gene: TRBD1; v_gene: TRBV7-9; j_gene: TRBJ1-2; CDR3nt: TGTGCCAGCAGACCGACAGGGAACTATGGCTACACCTTC; CDR3aa: CASRPTGNYGYTF
abundance: .; d_gene: .; v_gene: TRBV20-1; j_gene: TRBJ2-5; CDR3nt: TGCAGTGCTGCTCCCTCGGAGACCCAGTACTTC; CDR3aa: CSAAPSETQYF
abundance: few; d_gene: .; v_gene: TRBV5-6; j_gene: TRBJ1-5; CDR3nt: TGTGCCAGCAGCTTGTTTGACCAGGGGCAAAGGCAGCCCCAGCATTTT; CDR3aa: CASSLFDQGQRQPQHF
abundance: few; d_gene: TRBD1; v_gene: TRBV28; j_gene: TRBJ1-1; CDR3nt: TGTGCCAGCAGTTTAGGTCGACAGGGGGCGCGTCGTCCCATCGCTCTGAACACTGAAGCTTTCTTT; CDR3aa: CASSLGRQGARRPIALNTEAFF
abundance: .; d_gene: .; v_gene: TRBV19; j_gene: TRBJ2-5; CDR3nt: TGTGCCAGTTTGTATGGGGAGACCCAGTACTTC; CDR3aa: CASLYGETQYF
abundance: many; d_gene: TRBD2; v_gene: TRBV11-3; j_gene: TRBJ2-1; CDR3nt: TGTGCCAGCAGCTTTACTAGCGGGGGAGGAGGTGAGCAGTTCTTC; CDR3aa: CASSFTSGGGGEQFF
abundance: many; d_gene: .; v_gene: TRBV20-1; j_gene: TRBJ2-7; CDR3nt: TGCAGTGCTAGAGAGGCCTACCGCTACGAGCAGTACTTC; CDR3aa: CSAREAYRYEQYF
abundance: .; d_gene: .; v_gene: TRBV5-1; j_gene: TRBJ1-5; CDR3nt: TGCGCCAGCAGCTTGGGCGGAGAGGGGAGTCAGCCCCAGCATTTT; CDR3aa: CASSLGGEGSQPQHF
abundance: many; d_gene: .; v_gene: TRBV27; j_gene: TRBJ2-5; CDR3nt: TGTGCCAGCAGTGAGGGAAATGGGGAGTGGGAGACCCAGTACTTC; CDR3aa: CASSEGNGEWETQYF
abundance: .; d_gene: .; v_gene: TRBV6-1; j_gene: TRBJ1-3; CDR3nt: TGTGCCAGCACCCGAAATTCTGCCGGAAACACCATATATTTT; CDR3aa: CASTRNSAGNTIYF
abundance: many; d_gene: TRBD1; v_gene: TRBV28; j_gene: TRBJ2-7; CDR3nt: TGTGCCAGCAGTTTAGTCACAGGGGGCGCTTCCCGATACGAGCAGTACTTC; CDR3aa: CASSLVTGGASRYEQYF
abundance: many; d_gene: TRBD2; v_gene: TRBV12-3/TRBV12-4; j_gene: TRBJ2-1; CDR3nt: TGTGCCAGCAGCAAAAGCGGGAGTTCGAAAAATGAGCAGTTCTTC; CDR3aa: CASSKSGSSKNEQFF
abundance: many; d_gene: TRBD2; v_gene: TRBV11-1; j_gene: TRBJ2-7; CDR3nt: TGTGCCAGCAGCTGGGGAGCGGGACCTGCCGGCGAGCAGTACTTC; CDR3aa: CASSWGAGPAGEQYF